This is a list of T cell receptor beta chains from one sample in a study of blood T cell repertoires in COVID-19. This table comes from immunoSEQ multiplex PCR, and its TCRdb copy is limited to in-frame clones, with some not included. The data show 25,000 to 30,000 clones, 81% seen once. Source material: peripheral blood. These receptors were taken from a woman aged 55-70 years with acute or convalescent COVID-19. Both conserved end residues are part of each CDR3. The order of the fields is CDR3 length, clone size, V gene, D gene, J gene, CDR3 DNA, CDR3 protein. The D gene is left open where the match is weak. A row's size may be missing; if present it is once, few, many or a size class.

length: 15
size: .
V: TRBV30
D: .
J: TRBJ1-1
DNA: TGTGCCTGGAGTGCCAAGGCCCAGGGGAACACTGAAGCTTTCTTT
CDR3: CAWSAKAQGNTEAFF

length: 12
size: once
V: TRBV27
D: TRBD1
J: TRBJ1-1
DNA: TGTGCCAGCAGTTTCCGGACAGGTGAAGCTTTCTTT
CDR3: CASSFRTGEAFF

length: 16
size: .
V: TRBV12-5
D: TRBD2
J: TRBJ2-3
DNA: TGTGCTAGTGGTTTGGCCGTAGCGGGGGCCTATCTGGCGCAGTATTTT
CDR3: CASGLAVAGAYLAQYF

length: 16
size: .
V: TRBV5-6
D: TRBD1
J: TRBJ2-3
DNA: TGTGCCAGCAGCTTGGAAAGGGACAGGGACCGAAGGACGCAGTATTTT
CDR3: CASSLERDRDRRTQYF

length: 12
size: .
V: TRBV12-3/TRBV12-4
D: .
J: TRBJ1-5
DNA: TGTGCCAGCAGTTTACAGAATCAGCCCCAGCATTTT
CDR3: CASSLQNQPQHF

length: 13
size: once
V: TRBV2
D: TRBD1
J: TRBJ2-1
DNA: TGTGCCAGCACTGGACAGGGGGACAATGAGCAGTTCTTC
CDR3: CASTGQGDNEQFF

length: 15
size: .
V: TRBV3-1/TRBV3-2
D: .
J: TRBJ1-1
DNA: TGTGCCAGCAGCCAGGCTACAGGGAATCGAGTTGAAGCTTTCTTT
CDR3: CASSQATGNRVEAFF

length: 14
size: .
V: TRBV3-1/TRBV3-2
D: TRBD1
J: TRBJ1-3
DNA: TGTGCCAGCGGGAAGGGGGCCTCTGGAAACACCATATATTTT
CDR3: CASGKGASGNTIYF

length: 16
size: .
V: TRBV30
D: .
J: TRBJ1-6
DNA: TGTGCCTGGACTTCGCCGGGGAGCCTTAATAATTCACCCCTCCACTTT
CDR3: CAWTSPGSLNNSPLHF

length: 13
size: few
V: TRBV11-1
D: .
J: TRBJ2-7
DNA: TGTGCCAGCAGCCGGCGGGACGGCTACGAGCAGTACTTC
CDR3: CASSRRDGYEQYF

length: 13
size: .
V: TRBV30
D: TRBD1
J: TRBJ1-5
DNA: TGTGCCTGGAGCCGACAGGGTGATCAGCCCCAGCATTTT
CDR3: CAWSRQGDQPQHF

length: 15
size: .
V: TRBV6-6
D: TRBD1
J: TRBJ1-1
DNA: TGTGCCAGCAGTTCCGGGACAGGAGCCTTCACTGAAGCTTTCTTT
CDR3: CASSSGTGAFTEAFF

length: 16
size: .
V: TRBV25-1
D: .
J: TRBJ2-7
DNA: TGTGCCAGCAGCCGGGGACTGGCGGGGAGTTCCTACGAGCAGTACTTC
CDR3: CASSRGLAGSSYEQYF

length: 19
size: .
V: TRBV5-6
D: TRBD2
J: TRBJ2-4
DNA: TGTGCCAGCAGCTTGTGGGAGCGGGGGGGCCGCGAGACCAAAAACATTCAGTACTTC
CDR3: CASSLWERGGRETKNIQYF

length: 14
size: .
V: TRBV6-1
D: .
J: TRBJ1-2
DNA: TGTGCCAGCAGTGAAACAGGGCTGGGCTATGGCTACACCTTC
CDR3: CASSETGLGYGYTF

length: 20
size: .
V: TRBV15
D: .
J: TRBJ2-6
DNA: TGTGCCACCAGCAGAGATCTTTATAGGGCAGGGAGGACTGGGGCCAACGTCCTGACTTTC
CDR3: CATSRDLYRAGRTGANVLTF

length: 14
size: .
V: TRBV5-1
D: TRBD1
J: TRBJ2-7
DNA: TGCGCCAGCAGACAACAGGGGGCGCGGGGCGAGCAGTACTTC
CDR3: CASRQQGARGEQYF

length: 13
size: .
V: TRBV13
D: .
J: TRBJ2-3
DNA: TGTGCCAGCAGCTTAACGGTCGCAGATACGCAGTATTTT
CDR3: CASSLTVADTQYF

length: 17
size: .
V: TRBV9
D: TRBD1
J: TRBJ2-2
DNA: TGTGCCAGCAGCGAACCGAGGACAGGATGGGACACCGGGGAGCTGTTTTTT
CDR3: CASSEPRTGWDTGELFF

length: 15
size: .
V: TRBV5-8
D: .
J: TRBJ2-2
DNA: TGTGCCAGCAGCCGGGGGACGGCCAACACCGGGGAGCTGTTTTTT
CDR3: CASSRGTANTGELFF

length: 14
size: once
V: TRBV2
D: TRBD1
J: TRBJ1-4
DNA: TGTGCCAGCAGCGTTACAGGGGTTAGTGAAAAACTGTTTTTT
CDR3: CASSVTGVSEKLFF

length: 16
size: .
V: TRBV5-1
D: TRBD1
J: TRBJ1-2
DNA: TGCGCCAGCAGCTCGGGGACAGGAGATACTAAGGGTGGCTACACCTTC
CDR3: CASSSGTGDTKGGYTF

length: 14
size: .
V: TRBV4-2
D: .
J: TRBJ1-5
DNA: TGTGCCAGCAGCCAAGGGACAGAGACTCAGCCCCAGCATTTT
CDR3: CASSQGTETQPQHF

length: 13
size: .
V: TRBV30
D: TRBD1
J: TRBJ2-7
DNA: TGTGCCTGGAGAGGGACAGGGCACTACGAGCAGTACTTC
CDR3: CAWRGTGHYEQYF

length: 15
size: .
V: TRBV2
D: TRBD1
J: TRBJ1-1
DNA: TGTGCCAGTGAACCGGGACAGGTAACGAACACTGAAGCTTTCTTT
CDR3: CASEPGQVTNTEAFF

length: 15
size: once
V: TRBV27
D: TRBD1
J: TRBJ2-4
DNA: TGTGCCAGCAGCCCGGAGGACAGGGTCGAAAACATTCAGTACTTC
CDR3: CASSPEDRVENIQYF

length: 15
size: .
V: TRBV19
D: .
J: TRBJ1-2
DNA: TGTGCCAGTAGTATAACGGGGATGCTTTGGTTTGGCTACACCTTC
CDR3: CASSITGMLWFGYTF

length: 13
size: .
V: TRBV7-8
D: TRBD1
J: TRBJ2-2
DNA: TGTGCCAGCAGCCACAGGGGGTCCGGGGAGCTGTTTTTT
CDR3: CASSHRGSGELFF

length: 14
size: .
V: TRBV6-5
D: .
J: TRBJ1-3
DNA: TGTGCCAGCAGTACCGAGAGCTCTGGAAACACCATATATTTT
CDR3: CASSTESSGNTIYF

length: 16
size: .
V: TRBV7-9
D: TRBD1
J: TRBJ1-1
DNA: TGTGCCAGCAGCTCCCTTTCGAGGGGGCGGAACACTGAAGCTTTCTTT
CDR3: CASSSLSRGRNTEAFF

length: 13
size: .
V: TRBV25-1
D: .
J: TRBJ1-4
DNA: TGTGCCAGCAGACGGGGGGCAGGTGAAAAACTGTTTTTT
CDR3: CASRRGAGEKLFF

length: 12
size: .
V: TRBV2
D: .
J: TRBJ1-1
DNA: TGTGCCAGCAGTTTGACAGGATTCGAAGCTTTCTTT
CDR3: CASSLTGFEAFF

length: 14
size: .
V: TRBV7-2
D: TRBD1
J: TRBJ2-7
DNA: TGTGCCAGCAGCCATAGGACAGGGGCCTACGAGCAGTACTTC
CDR3: CASSHRTGAYEQYF

length: 16
size: .
V: TRBV4-1
D: .
J: TRBJ1-2
DNA: TGCGCCAGCAGCCAAGATGTTCACAGTTTAATTCGGGGCTACACCTTC
CDR3: CASSQDVHSLIRGYTF

length: 14
size: .
V: TRBV5-6
D: .
J: TRBJ1-6
DNA: TGTGCCAGCAGCATAGGGGTAGTCGGTTCACCCCTCCACTTT
CDR3: CASSIGVVGSPLHF

length: 15
size: .
V: TRBV5-1
D: .
J: TRBJ1-4
DNA: TGCGCCAGCAGCCCGACAACAGCAACTAATGAAAAACTGTTTTTT
CDR3: CASSPTTATNEKLFF

length: 13
size: .
V: TRBV9
D: .
J: TRBJ2-2
DNA: TGTGCCAGCAGCGTAGACTGGACCGGGGAGCTGTTTTTT
CDR3: CASSVDWTGELFF

length: 14
size: .
V: TRBV5-5
D: .
J: TRBJ2-3
DNA: TGTGCCAGCAGCTCCGAGAGGGGGACAGATACGCAGTATTTT
CDR3: CASSSERGTDTQYF

length: 15
size: .
V: TRBV15
D: .
J: TRBJ1-1
DNA: TGTGCCACCGGACCCAGGGCAGGTGCGTATACTGAAGCTTTCTTT
CDR3: CATGPRAGAYTEAFF

length: 16
size: .
V: TRBV13
D: .
J: TRBJ2-5
DNA: TGTGCCAGCAGCTTGCAGGGTTCGGAACAACAAGAGACCCAGTACTTC
CDR3: CASSLQGSEQQETQYF

length: 13
size: .
V: TRBV12-3/TRBV12-4
D: .
J: TRBJ1-1
DNA: TGTGCCAGCAGTTACTTCACGAACACTGAAGCTTTCTTT
CDR3: CASSYFTNTEAFF

length: 16
size: .
V: TRBV7-2
D: TRBD2
J: TRBJ2-1
DNA: TGTGCCAGCAGCTTATCGGGGACTAGCTCCTACAATGAGCAGTTCTTC
CDR3: CASSLSGTSSYNEQFF

length: 15
size: .
V: TRBV6-1
D: .
J: TRBJ1-1
DNA: TGTGCCAGCAGTGACGGGGGGGCCCGGACGAGTGAAGCTTTCTTT
CDR3: CASSDGGARTSEAFF

length: 19
size: .
V: TRBV13
D: TRBD1
J: TRBJ1-1
DNA: TGTGCCAGCAGCAACCGCGACGGACAGGGGAGAATCTGGGGTTCTGAAGCTTTCTTT
CDR3: CASSNRDGQGRIWGSEAFF

length: 13
size: .
V: TRBV12-3/TRBV12-4
D: .
J: TRBJ1-1
DNA: TGTGCCAGCAGTTCAAACCCGGGGGCTGAAGCTTTCTTT
CDR3: CASSSNPGAEAFF

length: 14
size: .
V: TRBV28
D: .
J: TRBJ2-1
DNA: TGTGCCAGCAGTTTTGGTGGGGCTTACAATGAGCAGTTCTTC
CDR3: CASSFGGAYNEQFF

length: 17
size: .
V: TRBV9
D: TRBD2
J: TRBJ2-3
DNA: TGTGCCAGCAGCGTAGTCGGGAGCGGGGGGGCCGGAGATACGCAGTATTTT
CDR3: CASSVVGSGGAGDTQYF

length: 14
size: .
V: TRBV5-8
D: .
J: TRBJ1-1
DNA: TGTGCCAGCAGCTTTCCGGGGAATTGGGCTGAAGCTTTCTTT
CDR3: CASSFPGNWAEAFF

length: 14
size: .
V: TRBV9
D: .
J: TRBJ2-1
DNA: TGTGCCAGCAGCCCCAGGGCGGCAAACAATGAGCAGTTCTTC
CDR3: CASSPRAANNEQFF

length: 15
size: once
V: TRBV4-2
D: .
J: TRBJ2-3
DNA: TGTGCCAGCAGCCAGCCCAGTACCGGCACAGATACGCAGTATTTT
CDR3: CASSQPSTGTDTQYF

length: 15
size: .
V: TRBV5-4
D: .
J: TRBJ1-1
DNA: TGTGCCAGCAGCGGAATCCAGGGGCGGAACACTGAAGCTTTCTTT
CDR3: CASSGIQGRNTEAFF